This T cell receptor beta chain emerged from a study of shared clonotypes between healthy human individuals. Per germline, CDR1 SGHRS and CDR2 YFSETQ. The CDR3 runs 14 residues. V was clipped by 1 base and J by 1 base, with 8 bases between them. Sequencing used immunoSEQ multiplex PCR; TCRdb keeps in-frame clones, though not all of them. The sample shows 450,000 to 500,000 clones, approximately 82% of them seen only once. Unsorted samples drew genomic DNA from 90 million or so PBMCs. The receptor was derived from a woman in her thirties or forties in good health. Some clones in this sample may be carry-over from other donors' samples. The chain employs TRBV5-1 and TRBJ2-5; D is uncertain. The specimen sequenced was PBMCs. The CDR3 sequence: CASSLRAGQETQYF. The CDR3 region has the DNA TGCGCCAGCAGCTTGCGGGCAGGCCAAGAGACCCAGTACTTC. The variable domain in full, completed from reference TRBV5-1 and TRBJ2-5, reads KAGVTQTPRYLIKTRGQQVTLSCSPISGHRSVSWYQQTPGQGLQFLFEYFSETQRNKGNFPGRFSGRQFSNSRSEMNVSTLELGDSALYLCASSLRAGQETQYFGPGTRLLVL.